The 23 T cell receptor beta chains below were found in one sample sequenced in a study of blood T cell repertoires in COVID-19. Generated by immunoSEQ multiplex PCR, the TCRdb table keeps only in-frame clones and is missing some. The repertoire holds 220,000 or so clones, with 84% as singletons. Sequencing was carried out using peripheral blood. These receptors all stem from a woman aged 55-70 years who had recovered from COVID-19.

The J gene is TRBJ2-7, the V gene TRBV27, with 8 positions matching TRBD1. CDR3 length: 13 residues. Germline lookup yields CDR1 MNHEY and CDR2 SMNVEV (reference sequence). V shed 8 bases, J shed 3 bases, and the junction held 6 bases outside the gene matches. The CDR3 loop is CASGLTGDYEQYF. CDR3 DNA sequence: TGTGCCAGCGGGCTGACAGGGGACTACGAGCAGTACTTC.

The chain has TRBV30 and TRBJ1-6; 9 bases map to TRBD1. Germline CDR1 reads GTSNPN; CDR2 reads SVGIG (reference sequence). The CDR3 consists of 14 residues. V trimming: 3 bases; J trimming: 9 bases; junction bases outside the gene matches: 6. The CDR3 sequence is CAWRKDRGVSPLHF. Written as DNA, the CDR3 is TGTGCCTGGAGGAAGGACAGGGGAGTTTCACCCCTCCACTTT.

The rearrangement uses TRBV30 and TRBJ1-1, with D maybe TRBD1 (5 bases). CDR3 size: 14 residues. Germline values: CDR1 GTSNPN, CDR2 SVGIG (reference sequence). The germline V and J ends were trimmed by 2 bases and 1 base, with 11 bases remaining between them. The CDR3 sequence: CAWSYGQSNTEAFF. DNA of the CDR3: TGTGCCTGGAGTTATGGACAATCGAACACTGAAGCTTTCTTT.

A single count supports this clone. CDR3 in DNA: TGCGCCAGCGGCGGGGTCCTACATCGGTCAAGACAAGAGACCCAGTACTTC. Protein: CASGGVLHRSRQETQYF. V gene TRBV5-1 combines with J gene TRBJ2-5, with D possibly TRBD2 on 6 matching bases. The V gene lost 7 bases and the J gene lost 2 bases, with 24 bases spanning the gap. The CDR3 contains 17 residues. The germline CDR1 and CDR2 sequences are SGHRS and YFSETQ.

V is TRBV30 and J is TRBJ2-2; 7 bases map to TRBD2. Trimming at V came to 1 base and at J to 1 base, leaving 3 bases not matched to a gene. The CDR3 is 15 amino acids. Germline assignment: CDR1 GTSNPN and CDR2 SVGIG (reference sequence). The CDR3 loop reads CAWSAGTKNTGELFF. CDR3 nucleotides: TGTGCCTGGAGTGCCGGGACTAAGAACACCGGGGAGCTGTTTTTT.

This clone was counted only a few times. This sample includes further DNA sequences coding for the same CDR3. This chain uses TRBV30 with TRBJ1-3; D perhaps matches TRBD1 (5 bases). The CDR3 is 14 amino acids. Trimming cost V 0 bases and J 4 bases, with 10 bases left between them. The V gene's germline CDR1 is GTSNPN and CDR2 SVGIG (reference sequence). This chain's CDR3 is CAWSVSRGGNTIYF. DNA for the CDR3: TGTGCCTGGAGTGTGAGTCGGGGGGGAAACACCATATATTTT.

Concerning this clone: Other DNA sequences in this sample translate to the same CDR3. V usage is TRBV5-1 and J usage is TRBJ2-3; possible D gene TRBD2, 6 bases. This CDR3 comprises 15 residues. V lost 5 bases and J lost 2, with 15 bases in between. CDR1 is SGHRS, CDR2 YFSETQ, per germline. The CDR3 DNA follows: TGCGCCAGCAGTCTAGCCGCGGGGACCACAGATACGCAGTATTTT. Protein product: CASSLAAGTTDTQYF.

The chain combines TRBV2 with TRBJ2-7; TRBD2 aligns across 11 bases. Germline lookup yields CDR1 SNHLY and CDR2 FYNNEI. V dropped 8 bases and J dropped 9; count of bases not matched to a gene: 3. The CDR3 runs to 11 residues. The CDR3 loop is CASSLAGAQYF. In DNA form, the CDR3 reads TGTGCCAGCTCACTAGCGGGAGCGCAGTACTTC.

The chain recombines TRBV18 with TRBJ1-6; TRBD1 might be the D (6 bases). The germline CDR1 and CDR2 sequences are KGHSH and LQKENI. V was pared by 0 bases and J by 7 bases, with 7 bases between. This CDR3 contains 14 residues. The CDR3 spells CASSPPGANSPLHF. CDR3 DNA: TGTGCCAGCTCACCACCGGGGGCGAATTCACCCCTCCACTTT. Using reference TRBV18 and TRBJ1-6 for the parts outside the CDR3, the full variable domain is NAGVMQNPRHLVRRRGQEARLRCSPMKGHSHVYWYRQLPEEGLKFMVYLQKENIIDESGMPKERFSAEFPKEGPSILRIQQVVRGDSAAYFCASSPPGANSPLHFGNGTRLTVT.

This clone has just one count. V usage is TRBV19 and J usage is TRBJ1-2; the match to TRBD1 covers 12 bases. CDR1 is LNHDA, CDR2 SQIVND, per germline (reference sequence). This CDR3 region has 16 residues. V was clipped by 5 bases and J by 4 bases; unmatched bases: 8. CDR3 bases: TGTGCCAGTAGTCCCCCCGGGACAGGGGGCCTCTATGGCTACACCTTC. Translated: CASSPPGTGGLYGYTF. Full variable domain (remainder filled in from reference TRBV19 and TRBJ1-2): DGGITQSPKYLFRKEGQNVTLSCEQNLNHDAMYWYRQDPGQGLRLIYYSQIVNDFQKGDIAEGYSVSREKKESFPLTVTSAQKNPTAFYLCASSPPGTGGLYGYTFGSGTRLTVV.

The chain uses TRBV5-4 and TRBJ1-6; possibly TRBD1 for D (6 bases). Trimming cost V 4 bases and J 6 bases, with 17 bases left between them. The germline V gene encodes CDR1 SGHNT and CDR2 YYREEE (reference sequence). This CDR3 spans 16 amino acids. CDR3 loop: CASSLPSTGANSPLHF. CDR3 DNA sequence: TGTGCCAGCAGCCTTCCCTCGACAGGAGCTAATTCACCCCTCCACTTT.

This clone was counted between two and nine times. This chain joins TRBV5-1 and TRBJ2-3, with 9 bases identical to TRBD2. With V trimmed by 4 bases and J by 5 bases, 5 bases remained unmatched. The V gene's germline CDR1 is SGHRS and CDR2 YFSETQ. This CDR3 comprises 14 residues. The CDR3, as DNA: TGCGCCAGCAGCAATAGCGGGGGCCTAGATACGCAGTATTTT. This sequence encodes CASSNSGGLDTQYF.

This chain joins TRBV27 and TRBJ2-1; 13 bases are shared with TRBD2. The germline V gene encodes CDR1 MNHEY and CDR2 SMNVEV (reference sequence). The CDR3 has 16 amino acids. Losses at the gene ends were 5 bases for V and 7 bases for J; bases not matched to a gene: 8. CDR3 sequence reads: CASSPRLAGGRNEQFF. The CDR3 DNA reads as TGTGCCAGCAGTCCCCGACTAGCGGGGGGCCGGAATGAGCAGTTCTTC.

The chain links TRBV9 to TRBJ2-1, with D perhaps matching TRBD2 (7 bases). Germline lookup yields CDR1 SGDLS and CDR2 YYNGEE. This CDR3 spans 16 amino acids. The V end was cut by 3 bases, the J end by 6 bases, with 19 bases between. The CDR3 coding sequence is TGTGCCAGCAGCGCCCGCGGGGGCCTCGGGGTCAATGAGCAGTTCTTC. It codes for CASSARGGLGVNEQFF.

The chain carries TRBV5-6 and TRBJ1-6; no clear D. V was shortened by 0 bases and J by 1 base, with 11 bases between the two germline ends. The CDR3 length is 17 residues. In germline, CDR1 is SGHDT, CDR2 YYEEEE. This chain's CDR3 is CASSLAAGRSYNSPLHF. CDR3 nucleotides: TGTGCCAGCAGCTTGGCAGCGGGAAGGTCCTATAATTCACCCCTCCACTTT.

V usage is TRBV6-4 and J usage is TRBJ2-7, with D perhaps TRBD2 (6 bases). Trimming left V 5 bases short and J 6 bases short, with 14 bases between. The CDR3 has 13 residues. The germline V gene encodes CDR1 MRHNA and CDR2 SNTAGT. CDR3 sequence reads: CASSRDFLGEQYF. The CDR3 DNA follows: TGTGCCAGCAGTCGGGACTTCTTGGGCGAGCAGTACTTC.

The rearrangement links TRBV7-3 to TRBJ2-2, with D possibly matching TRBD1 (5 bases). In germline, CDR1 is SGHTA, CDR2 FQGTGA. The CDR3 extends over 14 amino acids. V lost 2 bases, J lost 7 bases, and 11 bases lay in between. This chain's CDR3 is CASSLGHGDGELFF. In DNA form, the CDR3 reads TGTGCCAGCAGCTTAGGACATGGCGACGGGGAGCTGTTTTTT.

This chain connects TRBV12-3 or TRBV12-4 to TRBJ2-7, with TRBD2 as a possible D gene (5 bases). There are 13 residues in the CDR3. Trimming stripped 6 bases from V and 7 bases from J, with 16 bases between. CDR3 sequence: CASRPRTSREQYF. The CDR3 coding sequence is TGTGCCAGCAGACCACGGACTTCGAGGGAGCAGTACTTC.

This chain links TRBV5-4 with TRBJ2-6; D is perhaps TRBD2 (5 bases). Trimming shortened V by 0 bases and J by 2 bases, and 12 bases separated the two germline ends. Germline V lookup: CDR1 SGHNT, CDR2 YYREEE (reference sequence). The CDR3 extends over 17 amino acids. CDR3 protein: CASSLGAIGAGANVLTF. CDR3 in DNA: TGTGCCAGCAGCTTGGGAGCGATCGGGGCTGGGGCCAACGTCCTGACTTTC.

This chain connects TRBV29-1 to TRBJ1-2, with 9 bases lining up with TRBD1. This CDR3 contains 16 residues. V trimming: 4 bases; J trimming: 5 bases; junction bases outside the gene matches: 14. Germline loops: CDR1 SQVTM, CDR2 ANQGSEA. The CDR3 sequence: CSVGRTGAQRWYGYTF. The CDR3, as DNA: TGCAGCGTTGGTCGGACAGGGGCTCAACGGTGGTATGGCTACACCTTC.

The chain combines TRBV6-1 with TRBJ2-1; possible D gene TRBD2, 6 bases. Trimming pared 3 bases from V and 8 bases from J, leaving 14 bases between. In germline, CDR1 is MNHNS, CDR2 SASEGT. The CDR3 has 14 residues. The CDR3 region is CASSEGLGGYEQFF. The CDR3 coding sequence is TGTGCCAGCAGTGAGGGACTGGGTGGGTATGAGCAGTTCTTC.

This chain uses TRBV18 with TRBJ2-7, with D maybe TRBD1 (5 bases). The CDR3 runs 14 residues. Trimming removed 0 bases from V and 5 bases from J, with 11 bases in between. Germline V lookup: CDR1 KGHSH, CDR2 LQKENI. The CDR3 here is CASSPPIRAHEQYF. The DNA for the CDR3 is TGTGCCAGCTCACCACCGATCAGGGCCCACGAGCAGTACTTC.

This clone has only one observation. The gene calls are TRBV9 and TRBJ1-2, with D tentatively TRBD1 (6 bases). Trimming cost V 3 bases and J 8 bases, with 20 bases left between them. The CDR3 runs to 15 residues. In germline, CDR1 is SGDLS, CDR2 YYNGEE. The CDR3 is CASSATLGGGSGYTF. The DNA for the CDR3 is TGTGCCAGCAGCGCCACTTTAGGGGGGGGGAGCGGCTACACCTTC.